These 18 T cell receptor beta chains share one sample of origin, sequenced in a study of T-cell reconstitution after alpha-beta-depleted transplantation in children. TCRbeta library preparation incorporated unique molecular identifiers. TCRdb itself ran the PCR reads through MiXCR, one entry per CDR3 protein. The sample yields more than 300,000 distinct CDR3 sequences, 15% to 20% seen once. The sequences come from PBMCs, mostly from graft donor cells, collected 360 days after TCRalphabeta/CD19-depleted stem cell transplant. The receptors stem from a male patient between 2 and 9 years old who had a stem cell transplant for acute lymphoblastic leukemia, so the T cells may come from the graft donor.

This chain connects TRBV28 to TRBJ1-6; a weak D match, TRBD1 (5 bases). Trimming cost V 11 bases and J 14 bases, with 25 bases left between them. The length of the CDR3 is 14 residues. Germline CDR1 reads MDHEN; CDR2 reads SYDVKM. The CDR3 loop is CAGGRRGYNLALHF. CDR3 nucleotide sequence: TGTGCCGGGGGTAGGCGGGGATATAATTTGGCCCTCCACTTT.

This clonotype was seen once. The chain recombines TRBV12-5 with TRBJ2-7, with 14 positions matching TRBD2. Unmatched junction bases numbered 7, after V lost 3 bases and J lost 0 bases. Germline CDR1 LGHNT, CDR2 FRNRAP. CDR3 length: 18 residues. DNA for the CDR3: TGTGCTAGTGGTTTCGGACTAGCGGGAGGCCGTACCTCCTACGAGCAGTACTTC. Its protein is CASGFGLAGGRTSYEQYF. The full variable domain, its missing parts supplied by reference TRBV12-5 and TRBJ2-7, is DARVTQTPRHKVTEMGQEVTMRCQPILGHNTVFWYRQTMMQGLELLAYFRNRAPLDDSGMPKDRFSAEMPDATLATLKIQPSEPRDSAVYFCASGFGLAGGRTSYEQYFGPGTRLTVT.

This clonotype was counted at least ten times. The CDR3 bases are TGTGCCAGCAGCTTATACATCATGAACACTGAAGCTTTCTTT. As protein: CASSLYIMNTEAFF. The chain combines TRBV7-8 with TRBJ1-1, with D uncertain. In germline, CDR1 is SGHVS, CDR2 FQNEAQ. This CDR3 is built from 14 residues. V lost 2 bases to trimming and J lost 0 bases, with 7 bases between them. Full variable domain (rest looked up from reference TRBV7-8 and TRBJ1-1): GAGVSQSPRYKVAKRGQDVALRCDPISGHVSLFWYQQALGQGPEFLTYFQNEAQLDKSGLPSDRFFAERPEGSVSTLKIQRTQQEDSAVYLCASSLYIMNTEAFFGQGTRLTVV.

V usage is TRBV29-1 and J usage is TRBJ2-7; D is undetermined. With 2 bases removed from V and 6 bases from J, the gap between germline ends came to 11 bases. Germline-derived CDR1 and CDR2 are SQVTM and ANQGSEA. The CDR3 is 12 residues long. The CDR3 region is CSVETTWPEQYF. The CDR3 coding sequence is TGCAGCGTTGAAACCACTTGGCCCGAGCAGTACTTC.

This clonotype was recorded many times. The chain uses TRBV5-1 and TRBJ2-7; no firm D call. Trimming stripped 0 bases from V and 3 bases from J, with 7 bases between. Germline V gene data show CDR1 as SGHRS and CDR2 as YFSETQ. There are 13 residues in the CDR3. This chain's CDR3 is CASSLEWVYEQYF. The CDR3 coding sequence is TGCGCCAGCAGCTTGGAATGGGTCTACGAGCAGTACTTC.

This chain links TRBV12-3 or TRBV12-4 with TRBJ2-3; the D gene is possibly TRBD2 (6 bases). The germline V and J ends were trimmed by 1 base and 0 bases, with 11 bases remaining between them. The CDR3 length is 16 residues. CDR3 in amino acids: CASSLGSGTSTDTQYF. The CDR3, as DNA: TGTGCCAGCAGTTTAGGTAGCGGAACTAGCACAGATACGCAGTATTTT.

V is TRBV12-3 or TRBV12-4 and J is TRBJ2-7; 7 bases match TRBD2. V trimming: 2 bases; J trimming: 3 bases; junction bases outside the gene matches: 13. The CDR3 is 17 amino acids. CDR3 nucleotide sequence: TGTGCCAGCAGTTTAAGCCTACTCGGCCGGACTAGCTACGAGCAGTACTTC. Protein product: CASSLSLLGRTSYEQYF.

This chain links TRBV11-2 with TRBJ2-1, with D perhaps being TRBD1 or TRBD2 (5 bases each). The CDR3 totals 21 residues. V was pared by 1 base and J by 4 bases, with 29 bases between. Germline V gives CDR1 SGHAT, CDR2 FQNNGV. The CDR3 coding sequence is TGTGCCAGCAGCTTAGGGGCCCCCCAGCGCTGGATGGGACGCCAGTACAATGAGCAGTTCTTC. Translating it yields CASSLGAPQRWMGRQYNEQFF.

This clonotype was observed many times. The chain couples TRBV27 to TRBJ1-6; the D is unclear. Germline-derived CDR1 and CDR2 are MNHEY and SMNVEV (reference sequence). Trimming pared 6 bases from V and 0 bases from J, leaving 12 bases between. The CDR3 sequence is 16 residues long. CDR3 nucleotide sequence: TGTGCCAGCAGCCTCCTCAGCAGCTCCTATAATTCACCCCTCCACTTT. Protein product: CASSLLSSSYNSPLHF.

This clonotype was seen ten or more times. The CDR3 nucleotides read TGTGCCAGCAGTTTTTGGGGGGACATTCAGTACTTC. It is translated as CASSFWGDIQYF. This chain uses TRBV12-3 or TRBV12-4 with TRBJ2-4; D perhaps matches TRBD2 (6 bases). V was shortened by 3 bases and J by 8 bases, with 8 bases between the two germline ends. The CDR3 loop spans 12 amino acids.

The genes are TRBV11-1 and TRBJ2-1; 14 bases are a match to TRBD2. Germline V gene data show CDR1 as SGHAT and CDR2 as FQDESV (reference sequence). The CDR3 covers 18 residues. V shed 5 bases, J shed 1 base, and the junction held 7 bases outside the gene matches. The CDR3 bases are TGTGCCAGCAGCCCAGGGACTAGCGGGGGCGCTTCCTACAATGAGCAGTTCTTC. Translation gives CASSPGTSGGASYNEQFF. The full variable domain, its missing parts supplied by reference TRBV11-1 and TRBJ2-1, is EAEVAQSPRYKITEKSQAVAFWCDPISGHATLYWYRQILGQGPELLVQFQDESVVDDSQLPKDRFSAERLKGVDSTLKIQPAELGDSAMYLCASSPGTSGGASYNEQFFGPGTRLTVL.

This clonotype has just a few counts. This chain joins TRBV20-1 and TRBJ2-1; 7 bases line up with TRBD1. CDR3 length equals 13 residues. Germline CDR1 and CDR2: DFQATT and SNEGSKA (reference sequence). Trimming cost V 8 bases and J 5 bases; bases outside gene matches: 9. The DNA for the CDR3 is TGCAGTTCGCCCCCGGGACAGAACAATGAGCAGTTCTTC. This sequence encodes CSSPPGQNNEQFF.

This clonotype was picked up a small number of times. This CDR3 reads CASSLVGGSHETQYF. The CDR3 DNA reads as TGTGCCAGCAGCTTGGTGGGAGGGAGCCACGAGACCCAGTACTTC. The chain links TRBV7-9 to TRBJ2-5; 7 positions agree with TRBD2. CDR3 length: 15 amino acids. V dropped 3 bases and J dropped 5; count of bases not matched to a gene: 9. Looked up from germline, CDR1 is SEHNR and CDR2 is FQNEAQ (reference sequence).

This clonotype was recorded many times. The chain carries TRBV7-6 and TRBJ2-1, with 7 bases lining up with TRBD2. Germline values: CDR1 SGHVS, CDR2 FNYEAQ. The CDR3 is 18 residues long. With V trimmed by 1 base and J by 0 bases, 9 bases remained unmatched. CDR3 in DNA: TGTGCCAGCAGCTTAGATCAGGCGGGACTAAGCTCCTACAATGAGCAGTTCTTC. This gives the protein CASSLDQAGLSSYNEQFF.

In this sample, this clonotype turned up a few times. The CDR3 region is CASSFQGAGYGYTF. The CDR3 nucleotides are TGTGCCAGCAGTTTTCAGGGGGCTGGCTATGGCTACACCTTC. The gene calls are TRBV6-2 or TRBV6-3 and TRBJ1-2; 8 nucleotides line up with TRBD1. V dropped 4 bases and J dropped 4; count of bases not matched to a gene: 5. CDR3 size: 14 residues. Germline V gene lookup returns CDR1 MNHEY and CDR2 SVGEGT.

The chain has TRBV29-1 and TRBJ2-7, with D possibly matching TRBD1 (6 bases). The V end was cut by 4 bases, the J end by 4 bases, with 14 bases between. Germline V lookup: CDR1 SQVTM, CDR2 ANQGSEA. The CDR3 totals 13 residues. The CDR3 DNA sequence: TGCAGCGTTGTGGGTCCCGGACAGTACGAGCAGTACTTC. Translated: CSVVGPGQYEQYF.

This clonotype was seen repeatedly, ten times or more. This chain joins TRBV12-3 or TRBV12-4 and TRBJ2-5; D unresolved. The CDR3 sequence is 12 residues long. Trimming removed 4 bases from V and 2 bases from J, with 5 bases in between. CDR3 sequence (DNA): TGTGCCAGCAGTTCCATTCAAGAGACCCAGTACTTC. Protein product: CASSSIQETQYF.

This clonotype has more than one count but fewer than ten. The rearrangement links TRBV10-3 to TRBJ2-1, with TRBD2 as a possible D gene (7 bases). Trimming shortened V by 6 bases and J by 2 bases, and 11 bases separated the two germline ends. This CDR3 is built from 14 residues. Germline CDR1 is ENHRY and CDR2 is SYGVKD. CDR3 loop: CAISAGAPYNEQFF. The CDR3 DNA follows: TGTGCCATCAGCGCGGGGGCTCCCTACAATGAGCAGTTCTTC.